These 32 T cell receptor beta chains were sequenced from one sample in a study of CD8+ T cells in alopecia areata. RNA was isolated and reverse transcribed to cDNA, the sequencing template. Clones were sequenced by immunoSEQ multiplex PCR, and TCRdb holds only the in-frame ones, with some missing. Found here are 90,000 or so clones, 44% of them singletons; the top ten hold roughly 18%. Treatment described: oral pan-JAK inhibitor, 5-10 mg twice daily. The sequenced sample was CD8+ T cells sorted from blood, obtained at week 24, from a patient treated with tofacitinib. The receptors here all came from a human donor with alopecia areata.

V gene TRBV5-6 combines with J gene TRBJ1-5; a possible D gene is TRBD1 (5 bases). Germline V gene lookup returns CDR1 SGHDT and CDR2 YYEEEE. V was cut by 1 base and J by 7 bases, with 9 bases left in between. This CDR3 is 13 amino acids long. As DNA, the CDR3 is TGTGCCAGCAGCTTGTTGGGGGACCAGCCCCAGCATTTT. It encodes CASSLLGDQPQHF.

The chain carries TRBV4-1 and TRBJ2-1; the match to TRBD2 covers 8 bases. The V gene end was trimmed by 2 bases and the J gene end by 8 bases; junction bases not matched to a gene: 5. The CDR3 is 14 amino acids. CDR1 MGHRA and CDR2 YSYEKL come from the germline V gene. CDR3 sequence: CASSQRAGADEQFF. The CDR3 DNA follows: TGCGCCAGCAGCCAACGAGCGGGAGCGGATGAGCAGTTCTTC.

This rearrangement joins TRBV29-1 to TRBJ2-7, with a weak D call TRBD2 (5 bases). The V gene lost 3 bases and the J gene lost 3 bases, with 9 bases spanning the gap. This CDR3 is built from 12 residues. The germline CDR1 and CDR2 sequences are SQVTM and ANQGSEA. The CDR3 loop is CSVDGGLYEQYF. CDR3 in DNA: TGCAGCGTTGATGGCGGGCTCTACGAGCAGTACTTC.

CDR3 residues: CASSFTGGVETQYF. CDR3 nucleotides: TGTGCCAGCAGTTTCACAGGGGGGGTTGAGACCCAGTACTTC. The chain recombines TRBV6-5 with TRBJ2-5, with TRBD1 as a possible D gene (8 bases). The V end was cut by 4 bases, the J end by 5 bases, with 14 bases between. Germline assignment: CDR1 MNHEY and CDR2 SVGAGI. The length of the CDR3 is 14 residues.

This clone has just a few counts. The CDR3 loop reads CASSIVGNSGYNEQFF. The CDR3 nucleotides are TGTGCCAGTAGTATAGTAGGCAATTCCGGCTACAATGAGCAGTTCTTC. The chain joins TRBV19 to TRBJ2-1; D unclear. Germline V gene data show CDR1 as LNHDA and CDR2 as SQIVND (reference sequence). Trimming removed 1 base from V and 3 bases from J, with 13 bases in between. This CDR3 is built from 16 residues.

The chain employs TRBV28 and TRBJ1-5; the D gene is possibly TRBD1 (6 bases). V was shortened by 6 bases and J by 7 bases, with 16 bases between the two germline ends. This CDR3 contains 14 residues. Germline lookup yields CDR1 MDHEN and CDR2 SYDVKM. This CDR3 is CASSTRGWNQPQHF. The DNA of the CDR3 is TGTGCCAGCAGCACCAGGGGTTGGAACCAGCCCCAGCATTTT.

CDR3: CASGSPEGNEQFF. The CDR3 coding sequence is TGTGCCAGCGGGAGCCCCGAGGGGAATGAGCAGTTCTTC. This chain joins TRBV9 and TRBJ2-1; either TRBD1 or TRBD2 may fit D (5 bases each). The CDR3 totals 13 residues. Germline values: CDR1 SGDLS, CDR2 YYNGEE. Trimming cost V 7 bases and J 7 bases, with 15 bases left between them.

This clone turned up a few times. V and J are TRBV4-1 and TRBJ1-3; D is unresolved. CDR3 length equals 16 residues. Deletions cut 4 bases from V and 2 bases from J, with 15 bases between. Germline CDR1 and CDR2: MGHRA and YSYEKL. CDR3 DNA: TGCGCCAGCAGCCGTTCCGAGGGAGGAACTGGAAACACCATATATTTT. Amino acid sequence: CASSRSEGGTGNTIYF.

J is TRBJ1-4 and V is TRBV7-8, with 10 bases lining up with TRBD1. The CDR3 is 16 residues long. V shed 3 bases, J shed 6 bases, and the junction held 7 bases outside the gene matches. The V gene's germline CDR1 is SGHVS and CDR2 FQNEAQ. Here the CDR3 DNA reads TGTGCCAGCAGCTTCCGGGACAGGGGATATGATGAAAAACTGTTTTTT. The encoded protein is CASSFRDRGYDEKLFF.

CDR3: CASSLKRWREETQYF. The CDR3, as DNA: TGTGCCAGCAGCTTAAAGCGATGGAGGGAAGAGACCCAGTACTTC. The rearrangement joins TRBV7-8 to TRBJ2-5, with D possibly matching TRBD2 (6 bases). The V end lost 2 bases, the J end lost 3 bases, and 13 bases lay between the germline ends. Looked up from germline, CDR1 is SGHVS and CDR2 is FQNEAQ. This CDR3 comprises 15 residues.

The rearrangement joins TRBV6-5 to TRBJ2-7, with D tentatively TRBD2 (5 bases). CDR3 length: 15 residues. Per the germline V gene, CDR1 is MNHEY and CDR2 is SVGAGI. Trimming cost V 0 bases and J 3 bases, with 12 bases left between them. CDR3 amino acids: CASSYSISAIYEQYF. The DNA of the CDR3 is TGTGCCAGCAGTTACTCGATTAGCGCTATCTACGAGCAGTACTTC.

V gene TRBV9 combines with J gene TRBJ2-5, with TRBD2 identical over 8 bases. The CDR3 runs to 14 residues. The J segment lost 4 bases and the V segment lost 0 bases, leaving 2 bases of the junction unmatched. Germline CDR1 is SGDLS and CDR2 is YYNGEE. The CDR3 DNA follows: TGTGCCAGCAGCGTAGGAACTAGCGGAGAGACCCAGTACTTC. It encodes CASSVGTSGETQYF.

The chain joins TRBV7-9 to TRBJ1-2; 8 positions agree with TRBD1. The CDR3 covers 13 residues. Germline CDR1 reads SEHNR; CDR2 reads FQNEAQ (reference sequence). J lost 8 bases, V lost 4 bases, and 6 bases had no gene match. As DNA, the CDR3 is TGTGCCAGCAGCTCCGGACAGGGAGGGGGCTACACCTTC. Translating gives CASSSGQGGGYTF.

This chain joins TRBV9 and TRBJ2-7, with D maybe TRBD2 (5 bases). Trimming left V 4 bases short and J 4 bases short, with 15 bases between. The germline CDR1 and CDR2 sequences are SGDLS and YYNGEE. The CDR3 runs to 14 residues. CDR3 DNA sequence: TGTGCCAGCAGCCCAACGGGATCGGGGTACGAGCAGTACTTC. This encodes CASSPTGSGYEQYF.

The genes are TRBV9 and TRBJ2-3, with D hard to call. Deletions cut 3 bases from V and 2 bases from J, with 16 bases between. The CDR3 runs 16 residues. The germline V gene has CDR1 SGDLS and CDR2 YYNGEE. The chain's CDR3 is CASSEDPDPHTDTQYF. As DNA, the CDR3 is TGTGCCAGCAGCGAGGACCCGGACCCACACACAGATACGCAGTATTTT.

This chain uses TRBV9 with TRBJ2-1; maybe TRBD2 (6 bases). Germline loops: CDR1 SGDLS, CDR2 YYNGEE. The ends were cut back, 3 bases at V and 0 bases at J, with 10 bases in the middle. The CDR3 loop spans 15 amino acids. The chain's CDR3 is CASSADGSSYNEQFF. CDR3 nucleotides: TGTGCCAGCAGCGCGGACGGGAGCTCCTACAATGAGCAGTTCTTC.

This clone was seen a few times. J is TRBJ2-1 and V is TRBV7-9; D remains ambiguous. V lost 2 bases and J 8 bases, leaving 10 bases between the germline ends. Germline CDR1 is SEHNR and CDR2 is FQNEAQ (reference sequence). The CDR3 totals 13 residues. In DNA, the CDR3 is TGTGCCAGCAGCTTATCACTGGTCGATGAGCAGTTCTTC. This translates into CASSLSLVDEQFF.

This chain links TRBV13 with TRBJ2-7; 7 nucleotides agree with TRBD2. The V gene end was trimmed by 4 bases and the J gene end by 7 bases; junction bases not matched to a gene: 4. The CDR3 is 12 residues long. Germline V CDR1 and CDR2: PRHDT, FYEKMQ (reference sequence). This CDR3 is CASSYGRQEQYF. The CDR3, as DNA: TGTGCCAGCAGCTACGGGAGGCAGGAGCAGTACTTC.

This chain joins TRBV4-3 and TRBJ2-3; 10 bases align to TRBD2. This CDR3 comprises 16 residues. V lost 3 bases and J lost 3; bases outside the gene matches: 6. Germline loops: CDR1 LGHNA, CDR2 YSLEER. The CDR3 sequence is CASSQTASGRTDTQYF. Written as DNA, the CDR3 is TGCGCCAGCAGCCAGACGGCTAGCGGGAGAACAGATACGCAGTATTTT.

The chain uses TRBV7-8 and TRBJ2-2, with D possibly being TRBD1 or TRBD2 (5 bases each). V lost 4 bases and J lost 5, with 17 bases in between. The CDR3 runs 16 residues. CDR1 is SGHVS, CDR2 FQNEAQ, per germline. The CDR3 sequence: CASSSTEDKETGELFF. CDR3 bases: TGTGCCAGCAGCTCAACGGAGGACAAGGAGACCGGGGAGCTGTTTTTT.

The V and J genes are TRBV4-1 and TRBJ2-7, with 8 bases aligning to TRBD1. Germline CDR1 is MGHRA and CDR2 is YSYEKL. Trimming cost V 3 bases and J 6 bases; bases outside gene matches: 4. This CDR3 contains 13 residues. The CDR3 region is CASSQTGTGEQYF. In DNA form, the CDR3 reads TGCGCCAGCAGCCAGACCGGGACAGGCGAGCAGTACTTC.

The rearrangement links TRBV4-1 to TRBJ1-1, with D hard to call. Germline-derived CDR1 and CDR2 are MGHRA and YSYEKL. The ends were cut back, 2 bases at V and 3 bases at J, with 13 bases in the middle. The CDR3 runs to 15 residues. The CDR3 here is CASSQQAAGDTEAFF. The CDR3 nucleotides read TGCGCCAGCAGCCAACAGGCGGCTGGGGACACTGAAGCTTTCTTT.

This clone was detected only a few times. The chain recombines TRBV11-2 with TRBJ2-3; TRBD2 agrees at 7 bases. The CDR3 runs 17 residues. Germline lookup yields CDR1 SGHAT and CDR2 FQNNGV. V trimming: 0 bases; J trimming: 1 base; junction bases outside the gene matches: 7. DNA of the CDR3: TGTGCCAGCAGCTTAGATTTGGGGGGGGTCGGCACAGATACGCAGTATTTT. Translating it yields CASSLDLGGVGTDTQYF.

The chain joins TRBV9 to TRBJ2-3; D is possibly TRBD2 (6 bases). The CDR3 length is 16 residues. V dropped 3 bases and J dropped 2 bases, with 16 bases sitting between them. Germline V gene lookup returns CDR1 SGDLS and CDR2 YYNGEE. The CDR3 loop reads CASSAGGSGITDTQYF. DNA for the CDR3: TGTGCCAGCAGCGCCGGGGGTAGCGGTATCACAGATACGCAGTATTTT.

The genes are TRBV5-1 and TRBJ1-2; TRBD1 might be the D (6 bases). The CDR3 totals 14 residues. The V end was cut by 0 bases, the J end by 2 bases, with 8 bases between. Germline CDR1 SGHRS, CDR2 YFSETQ. This CDR3 reads CASSLGTGNYGYTF. In DNA form, the CDR3 reads TGCGCCAGCAGCTTGGGTACAGGGAACTATGGCTACACCTTC.

This clone was picked up a small number of times. V usage is TRBV29-1 and J usage is TRBJ1-1; weak D call: TRBD1 (5 bases). The CDR3 has 12 residues. V lost 5 bases, J lost 5 bases, and 12 bases lay in between. In germline, CDR1 is SQVTM, CDR2 ANQGSEA. CDR3 in amino acids: CSVKMRGTEAFF. In nucleotides, the CDR3 is TGCAGCGTTAAAATGAGGGGAACTGAAGCTTTCTTT.

This clone has only one observation. V gene TRBV30 combines with J gene TRBJ2-1; D uncertain. The ends were cut back, 0 bases at V and 8 bases at J, with 8 bases in the middle. CDR3 size: 12 residues. Germline lookup yields CDR1 GTSNPN and CDR2 SVGIG (reference sequence). The CDR3 region has the DNA TGTGCCTGGAGTGTCCAGGTATATGAGCAGTTCTTC. It encodes CAWSVQVYEQFF. The full variable domain, completed using reference TRBV30 and TRBJ2-1, is SQTIHQWPATLVQPVGSPLSLECTVEGTSNPNLYWYRQAAGRGLQLLFYSVGIGQISSEVPQNLSASRPQDRQFILSSKKLLLSDSGFYLCAWSVQVYEQFFGPGTRLTVL.

The chain joins TRBV5-1 to TRBJ2-1; TRBD2 matches 8 bases. CDR3 length: 16 residues. From germline, CDR1 is SGHRS and CDR2 YFSETQ. V lost 0 bases, J lost 3 bases, and 5 bases stayed unmatched. CDR3 nucleotide sequence: TGCGCCAGCAGCTTGGGGGGCGGGAGGCACTACAATGAGCAGTTCTTC. Its translation: CASSLGGGRHYNEQFF.

V is TRBV9 and J is TRBJ2-1; D call uncertain. CDR1 is SGDLS, CDR2 YYNGEE, per germline. V gave up 0 bases and J gave up 6 bases, with 4 bases separating them. The CDR3 totals 12 residues. The CDR3 sequence is CASSVGRNEQFF. Written as DNA, the CDR3 is TGTGCCAGCAGCGTAGGTCGCAATGAGCAGTTCTTC.

The rearrangement links TRBV2 to TRBJ1-5; D is unclear. V shed 2 bases and J shed 3 bases, with 14 bases lying between them. Germline loops: CDR1 SNHLY, CDR2 FYNNEI. CDR3 size: 16 residues. The CDR3 sequence is CASSEYASIPNQPQHF. The CDR3 nucleotides read TGTGCCAGCAGTGAATACGCATCCATTCCCAATCAGCCCCAGCATTTT.

This clone came up once. The genes are TRBV30 and TRBJ2-1; D is undetermined. CDR3 length: 13 residues. The germline gives CDR1 GTSNPN, CDR2 SVGIG (reference sequence). Between the trimmed V and J ends, which lost 5 bases and 0 bases, there was a span of 8 bases. Here the CDR3 reads CAWSMGSYNEQFF. For the CDR3, the DNA is TGTGCCTGGTCTATGGGCTCCTACAATGAGCAGTTCTTC.

V usage is TRBV7-9 and J usage is TRBJ1-4, with a weak D call TRBD1 (5 bases). V shed 8 bases and J shed 1 base, with 14 bases lying between them. CDR1 and CDR2 (germline): SEHNR, FQNEAQ (reference sequence). This CDR3 is built from 15 residues. In DNA form, the CDR3 reads TGTGCCAGCCGGCGTGGGGCCGAAACTAATGAAAAACTGTTTTTT. It translates to CASRRGAETNEKLFF.